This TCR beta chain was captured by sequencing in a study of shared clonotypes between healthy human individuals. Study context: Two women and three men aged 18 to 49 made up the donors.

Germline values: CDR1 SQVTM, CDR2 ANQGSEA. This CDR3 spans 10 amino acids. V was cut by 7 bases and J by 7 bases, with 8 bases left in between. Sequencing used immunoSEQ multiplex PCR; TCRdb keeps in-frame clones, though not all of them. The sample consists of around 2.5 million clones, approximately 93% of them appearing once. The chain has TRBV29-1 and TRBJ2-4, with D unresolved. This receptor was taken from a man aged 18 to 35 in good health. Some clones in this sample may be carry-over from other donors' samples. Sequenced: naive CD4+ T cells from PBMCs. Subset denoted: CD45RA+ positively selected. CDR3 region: CSARVNIQYF. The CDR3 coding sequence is TGCAGCGCTAGGGTGAACATTCAGTACTTC.